Shown below are 23 T cell receptor beta chains from a single sample sequenced in a study of early T cells in non-severe SARS-CoV-2 infection. TCRdb processed the 5' RACE reads anew with MiXCR; each CDR3 protein has one entry. The top ten clones hold around 4.4% of a sample with some 57,000 distinct CDR3 sequences, 7% to 10% of them seen once. Sequencing used whole blood. Source of these receptors: an adult who was a healthcare worker with PCR-confirmed SARS-CoV-2 infection or an uninfected control (not recorded which).

This clonotype was seen more than once but under ten times. The CDR3 nucleotides read TGCGCCAGCAGCTTGGAGGCAGAAGAGACCCAGTACTTC. Protein product: CASSLEAEETQYF. The rearrangement links TRBV5-1 to TRBJ2-5; D gene uncertain. Germline CDR1 reads SGHRS; CDR2 reads YFSETQ. V was shortened by 0 bases and J by 3 bases, with 6 bases between the two germline ends. The CDR3 covers 13 residues.

The chain uses TRBV20-1 and TRBJ2-7, with D perhaps TRBD2 (5 bases). The CDR3 is 11 amino acids. Germline CDR1 reads DFQATT; CDR2 reads SNEGSKA (reference sequence). The V and J ends lost 3 bases and 6 bases respectively, with 9 bases between them. In nucleotides, the CDR3 is TGCAGTGCTAGTCTGGGGAGCGAGCAGTACTTC. Protein: CSASLGSEQYF.

As regards this clonotype: This may be a read error: a much more frequent sequence differs by one nucleotide. The chain's CDR3 is CASSAQETQYF. Written as DNA, the CDR3 is TGTGCCAGCAGCGCACAAGAGACCCAGTACTTC. The J gene is TRBJ2-5, the V gene TRBV12-3 or TRBV12-4; D uncertain. V was cut by 6 bases and J by 2 bases, with 4 bases left in between. The CDR3 is 11 amino acids.

This clonotype was recorded many times. CDR3 protein: CASSLSYQGYEQFF. The CDR3 DNA is TGTGCCAGCAGCTTATCATACCAGGGGTATGAGCAGTTCTTC. This chain uses TRBV7-2 with TRBJ2-1; perhaps TRBD1 as D (6 bases). Trimming took off 2 bases at V and 8 bases at J, with 13 bases between the two ends. CDR1 is SGHTA, CDR2 FQGNSA, per germline. This CDR3 contains 14 residues.

This clonotype was counted many times. The rearrangement joins TRBV3-1 to TRBJ2-7; 7 bases align to TRBD2. This CDR3 is built from 17 residues. Germline trimming cut 0 bases from V and 7 bases from J; bases unmatched to any gene: 15. Germline CDR1 LGHDT, CDR2 YNNKEL (reference sequence). CDR3 nucleotides: TGTGCCAGCAGCCAAGATCTGTTAGCGGGCGCTCCCTTGGAGCAGTACTTC. Its translation is CASSQDLLAGAPLEQYF.

CDR3 region: CASSQPRAETQYF. DNA of the CDR3: TGCGCCAGCAGCCAGCCCAGGGCAGAGACCCAGTACTTC. The chain carries TRBV4-1 and TRBJ2-5; maybe TRBD1 (5 bases). Between the trimmed V and J ends, which lost 3 bases and 4 bases, there was a span of 9 bases. Germline values: CDR1 MGHRA, CDR2 YSYEKL. The CDR3 consists of 13 residues.

This clonotype has just a few counts. The rearrangement links TRBV27 to TRBJ1-2; no clear D gene. This CDR3 comprises 13 residues. V was pared by 2 bases and J by 4 bases, with 8 bases between. Germline CDR1 and CDR2: MNHEY and SMNVEV (reference sequence). The CDR3 region has the DNA TGTGCCAGCAGTTTAGGCTGGGGCTATGGCTACACCTTC. Protein sequence: CASSLGWGYGYTF.

This clonotype was seen more than once but under ten times. The rearrangement links TRBV6-5 to TRBJ1-2, with D perhaps TRBD1 (5 bases). Germline CDR1 MNHEY, CDR2 SVGAGI. The CDR3 consists of 15 residues. The V and J ends lost 2 bases and 1 base respectively, with 11 bases between them. The CDR3 is CASSYARDLNYGYTF. As DNA, the CDR3 is TGTGCCAGCAGTTACGCCCGGGACCTTAACTATGGCTACACCTTC.

Ten or more counts support this clonotype. V and J are TRBV28 and TRBJ2-1; possible D gene TRBD1, 6 bases. Germline lookup yields CDR1 MDHEN and CDR2 SYDVKM. Trimming took off 1 base at V and 6 bases at J, with 13 bases between the two ends. This CDR3 is 15 amino acids long. The CDR3 coding sequence is TGTGCCAGCAGTTTATCGGTATCAGGGGTCAATGAGCAGTTCTTC. This translates into CASSLSVSGVNEQFF. Complete variable domain (other parts from reference TRBV28 and TRBJ2-1): DVKVTQSSRYLVKRTGEKVFLECVQDMDHENMFWYRQDPGLGLRLIYFSYDVKMKEKGDIPEGYSVSREKKERFSLILESASTNQTSMYLCASSLSVSGVNEQFFGPGTRLTVL.

This clonotype was counted between two and nine times. The chain joins TRBV7-9 to TRBJ2-3; the D gene is possibly TRBD2 (7 bases). Trimming took off 6 bases at V and 3 bases at J, with 16 bases between the two ends. The CDR3 covers 15 residues. From germline, CDR1 is SEHNR and CDR2 FQNEAQ (reference sequence). Written as DNA, the CDR3 is TGTGCCAGCAGTTCCGGGGGGCTGCCGACAGATACGCAGTATTTT. It codes for CASSSGGLPTDTQYF. Using reference TRBV7-9 and TRBJ2-3 for the parts outside the CDR3, the full variable domain is DTGVSQNPRHKITKRGQNVTFRCDPISEHNRLYWYRQTLGQGPEFLTYFQNEAQLEKSRLLSDRFSAERPKGSFSTLEIQRTEQGDSAMYLCASSSGGLPTDTQYFGPGTRLTVL.

The table lists this clonotype with many counts. V is TRBV4-2 and J is TRBJ2-1; D is possibly TRBD2 (5 bases). Looked up from germline, CDR1 is LGHNA and CDR2 is YNFKEQ. The CDR3 is made up of 14 amino acids. V was trimmed by 1 base and J by 15 bases, leaving 19 bases between them. The CDR3 loop is CASSQGILDSGMFF. The CDR3 DNA follows: TGTGCCAGCAGCCAAGGTATTCTGGACTCCGGGATGTTCTTC.

The chain combines TRBV4-1 with TRBJ1-5, with a weak D call TRBD1 (5 bases). V was pared by 4 bases and J by 3 bases, with 7 bases between. Germline V lookup: CDR1 MGHRA, CDR2 YSYEKL. The CDR3 is 13 amino acids. The CDR3 loop is CASSLGVNQPQHF. In DNA, the CDR3 is TGCGCCAGCAGCCTAGGGGTCAATCAGCCCCAGCATTTT.

This clonotype was observed a handful of times. The rearrangement uses TRBV19 and TRBJ2-2, with 10 bases identical to TRBD1. The J segment lost 6 bases and the V segment lost 7 bases, leaving 5 bases of the junction unmatched. The CDR3 extends over 14 amino acids. The germline V gene encodes CDR1 LNHDA and CDR2 SQIVND (reference sequence). The CDR3 region is CASNRDRGAGELFF. The CDR3 region has the DNA TGTGCCAGTAACCGGGACAGGGGAGCCGGGGAGCTGTTTTTT.

Only a few counts were recorded for this clonotype. The gene calls are TRBV5-5 and TRBJ2-5, with unresolved D. The CDR3 spans 14 residues. The germline V gene encodes CDR1 SGHKS and CDR2 YYEKEE (reference sequence). V dropped 1 base and J dropped 5 bases, with 12 bases sitting between them. The CDR3 DNA sequence: TGTGCCAGCAGCTTGTCTCGGATCGGGGAGACCCAGTACTTC. Translation gives CASSLSRIGETQYF.

This clonotype showed up many times. The V gene is TRBV19, the J gene TRBJ2-1, with no clear D. Trimming took off 4 bases at V and 12 bases at J, with 13 bases between the two ends. CDR1 LNHDA and CDR2 SQIVND come from the germline V gene (reference sequence). CDR3 length equals 12 residues. The DNA of the CDR3 is TGTGCCAGTAGTAGCCTTGGTAAGGGGCAGTTCTTC. Translated, it gives CASSSLGKGQFF.

V and J are TRBV12-3 or TRBV12-4 and TRBJ2-3, with 9 bases aligning to TRBD2. CDR3 length: 18 amino acids. V dropped 1 base and J dropped 1; count of bases not matched to a gene: 9. In DNA, the CDR3 is TGTGCCAGCAGTTTAGATCCTAGCGGGGCTACAGGCACAGATACGCAGTATTTT. This translates into CASSLDPSGATGTDTQYF.

The chain recombines TRBV23-1 with TRBJ1-6, with D unclear. TRBV23-1 is an ORF; its function is uncertain. Trimming left V 3 bases short and J 10 bases short, with 10 bases between. The CDR3 sequence is 13 residues long. DNA of the CDR3: TGCGCCAGCAGTCAGCCAGTCCAATCACCCCTCCACTTT. Its translation: CASSQPVQSPLHF.

This clonotype appeared a few times. This chain links TRBV5-1 with TRBJ1-4; no clear D gene. The V gene's germline CDR1 is SGHRS and CDR2 YFSETQ. Trimming left V 0 bases short and J 12 bases short, with 9 bases between. The CDR3 consists of 12 residues. CDR3 in DNA: TGCGCCAGCAGCTTGGACGGAACCCAACTGTTTTTT. As protein: CASSLDGTQLFF.

In its sample, this clonotype was seen many times. This chain uses TRBV20-1 with TRBJ1-5, with D unclear. The CDR3 is 14 amino acids. Germline loops: CDR1 DFQATT, CDR2 SNEGSKA (reference sequence). V gave up 6 bases and J gave up 2 bases, with 14 bases separating them. In DNA form, the CDR3 reads TGCAGTGCCCCGGGCGTTGGGGGCAATCAGCCCCAGCATTTT. Protein sequence: CSAPGVGGNQPQHF.

The chain is built from TRBV20-1 and TRBJ1-1; perhaps TRBD1 as D (5 bases). There are 15 residues in the CDR3. Germline-derived CDR1 and CDR2 are DFQATT and SNEGSKA (reference sequence). Trimming took off 5 bases at V and 2 bases at J, with 18 bases between the two ends. CDR3 in amino acids: CSAPFGGSYNTEAFF. For the CDR3, the DNA is TGCAGTGCTCCCTTCGGGGGGAGCTATAACACTGAAGCTTTCTTT.

This clonotype was seen ten or more times. The CDR3 loop is CSVRDTQASYGGYTF. CDR3 coding DNA: TGCAGCGTCCGGGACACCCAGGCATCCTATGGTGGCTACACCTTC. The chain recombines TRBV29-1 with TRBJ1-2, with a weak D call TRBD1 (6 bases). V dropped 6 bases and J dropped 7 bases, with 24 bases sitting between them. CDR3 length: 15 residues. From germline, CDR1 is SQVTM and CDR2 ANQGSEA.

This clonotype has a count of ten or more. The chain uses TRBV6-5 and TRBJ2-7, with D hard to call. CDR1 and CDR2 (germline): MNHEY, SVGAGI. Trimming left V 0 bases short and J 5 bases short, with 8 bases between. The length of the CDR3 is 13 residues. Here the CDR3 reads CASSYSHNHEQYF. The CDR3 DNA is TGTGCCAGCAGTTACTCTCATAACCACGAGCAGTACTTC.

The table lists this clonotype with a few counts. This chain connects TRBV20-1 to TRBJ1-5; D possibly corresponds to TRBD1 (5 bases). Germline V lookup: CDR1 DFQATT, CDR2 SNEGSKA (reference sequence). There are 17 residues in the CDR3. V dropped 1 base and J dropped 3 bases, with 19 bases sitting between them. The DNA of the CDR3 is TGCAGTGCTAGAGGCGGGGGACTAATCGACCTCAATCAGCCCCAGCATTTT. It specifies CSARGGGLIDLNQPQHF.